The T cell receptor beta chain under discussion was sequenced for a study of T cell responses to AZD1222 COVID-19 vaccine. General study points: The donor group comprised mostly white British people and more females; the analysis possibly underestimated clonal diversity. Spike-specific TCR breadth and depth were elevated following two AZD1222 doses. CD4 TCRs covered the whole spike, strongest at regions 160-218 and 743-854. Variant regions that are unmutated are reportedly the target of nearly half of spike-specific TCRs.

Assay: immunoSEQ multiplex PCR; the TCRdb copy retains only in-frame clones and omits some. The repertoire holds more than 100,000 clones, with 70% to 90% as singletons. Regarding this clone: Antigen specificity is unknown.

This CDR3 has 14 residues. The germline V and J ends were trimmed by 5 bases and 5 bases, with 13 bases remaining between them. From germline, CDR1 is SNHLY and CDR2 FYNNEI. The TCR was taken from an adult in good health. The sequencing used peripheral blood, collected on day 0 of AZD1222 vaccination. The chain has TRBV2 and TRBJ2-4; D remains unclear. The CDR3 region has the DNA TGTGCCAGCAGTTCGACCCCAGGACAAAACATTCAGTACTTC. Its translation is CASSSTPGQNIQYF.